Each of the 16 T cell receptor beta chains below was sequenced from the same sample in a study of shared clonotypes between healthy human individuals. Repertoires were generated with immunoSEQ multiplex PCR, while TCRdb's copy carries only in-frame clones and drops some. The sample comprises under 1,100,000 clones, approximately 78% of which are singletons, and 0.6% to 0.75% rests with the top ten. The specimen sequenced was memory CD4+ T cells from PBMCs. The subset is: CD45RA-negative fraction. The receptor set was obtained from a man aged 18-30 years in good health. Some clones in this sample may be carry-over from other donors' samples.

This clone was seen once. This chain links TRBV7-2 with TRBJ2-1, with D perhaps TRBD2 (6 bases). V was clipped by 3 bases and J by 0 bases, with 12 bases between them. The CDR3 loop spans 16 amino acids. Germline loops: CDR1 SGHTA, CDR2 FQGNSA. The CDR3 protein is CASSFGPAGSYNEQFF. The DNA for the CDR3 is TGTGCCAGCAGCTTTGGCCCAGCGGGCTCCTACAATGAGCAGTTCTTC.

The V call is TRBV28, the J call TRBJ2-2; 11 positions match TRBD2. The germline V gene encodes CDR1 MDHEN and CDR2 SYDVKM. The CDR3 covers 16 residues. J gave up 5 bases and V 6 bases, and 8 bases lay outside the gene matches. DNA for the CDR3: TGTGCCAGCAGCCTACTAGCGGGAGTTGAGACCGGGGAGCTGTTTTTT. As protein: CASSLLAGVETGELFF.

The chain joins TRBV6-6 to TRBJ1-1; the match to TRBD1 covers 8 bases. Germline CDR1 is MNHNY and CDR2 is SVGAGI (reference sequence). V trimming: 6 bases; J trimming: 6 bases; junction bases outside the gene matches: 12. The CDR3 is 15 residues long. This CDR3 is CASREGGTGLSEAFF. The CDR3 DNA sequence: TGTGCCAGCAGGGAGGGAGGGACAGGACTCTCTGAAGCTTTCTTT.

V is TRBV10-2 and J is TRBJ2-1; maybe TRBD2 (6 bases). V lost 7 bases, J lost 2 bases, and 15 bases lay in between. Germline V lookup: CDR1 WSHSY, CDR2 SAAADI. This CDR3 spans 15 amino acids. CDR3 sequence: CASTDIAATYNEQFF. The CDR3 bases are TGCGCCAGCACTGATATAGCGGCTACCTACAATGAGCAGTTCTTC.

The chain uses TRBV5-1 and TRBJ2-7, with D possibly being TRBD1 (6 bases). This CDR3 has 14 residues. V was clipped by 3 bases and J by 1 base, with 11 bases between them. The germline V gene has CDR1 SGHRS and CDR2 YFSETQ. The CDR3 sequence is CASSSDGQSYEQYF. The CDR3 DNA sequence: TGCGCCAGCAGCTCAGACGGACAGTCCTACGAGCAGTACTTC. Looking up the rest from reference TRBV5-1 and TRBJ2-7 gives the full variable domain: KAGVTQTPRYLIKTRGQQVTLSCSPISGHRSVSWYQQTPGQGLQFLFEYFSETQRNKGNFPGRFSGRQFSNSRSEMNVSTLELGDSALYLCASSSDGQSYEQYFGPGTRLTVT.

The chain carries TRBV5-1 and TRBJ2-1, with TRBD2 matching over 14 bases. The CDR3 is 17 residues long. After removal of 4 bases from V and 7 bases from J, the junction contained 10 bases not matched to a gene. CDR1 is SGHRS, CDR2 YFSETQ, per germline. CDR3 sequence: CASSTGTSGSFRNEQFF. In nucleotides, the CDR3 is TGCGCCAGCAGCACTGGGACTAGCGGGAGTTTCAGGAATGAGCAGTTCTTC. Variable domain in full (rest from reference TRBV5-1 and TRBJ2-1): KAGVTQTPRYLIKTRGQQVTLSCSPISGHRSVSWYQQTPGQGLQFLFEYFSETQRNKGNFPGRFSGRQFSNSRSEMNVSTLELGDSALYLCASSTGTSGSFRNEQFFGPGTRLTVL.

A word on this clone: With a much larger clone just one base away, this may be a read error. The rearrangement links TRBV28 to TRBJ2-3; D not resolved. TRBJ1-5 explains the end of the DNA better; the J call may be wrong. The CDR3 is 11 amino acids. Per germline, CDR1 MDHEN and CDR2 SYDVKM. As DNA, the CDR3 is TGTGCCAGCACAGATCGAGATACGCAGCATTTT. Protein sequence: CASTDRDTQHF.

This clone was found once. The CDR3 reads CASSLGNHEQYF. Written as DNA, the CDR3 is TGCGCCAGCAGCTTGGGGAACCACGAGCAGTACTTC. The V and J genes are TRBV5-1 and TRBJ2-7; D unresolved. CDR1 and CDR2 (germline): SGHRS, YFSETQ. The CDR3 has 12 residues. The V and J ends lost 0 bases and 5 bases respectively, with 6 bases between them.

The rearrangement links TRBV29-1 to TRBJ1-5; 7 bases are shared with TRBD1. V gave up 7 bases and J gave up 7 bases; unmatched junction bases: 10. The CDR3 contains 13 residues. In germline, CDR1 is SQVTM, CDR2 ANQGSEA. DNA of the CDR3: TGCAGCGGGGAGACAGGGACTTACCAGCCCCAGCATTTT. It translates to CSGETGTYQPQHF.

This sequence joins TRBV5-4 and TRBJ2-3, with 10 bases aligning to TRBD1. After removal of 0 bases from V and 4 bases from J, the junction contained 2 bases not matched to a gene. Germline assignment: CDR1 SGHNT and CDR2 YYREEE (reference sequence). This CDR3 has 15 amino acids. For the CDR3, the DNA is TGTGCCAGCAGCTTGGTGGGGACAGGGGCAGATACGCAGTATTTT. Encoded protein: CASSLVGTGADTQYF.

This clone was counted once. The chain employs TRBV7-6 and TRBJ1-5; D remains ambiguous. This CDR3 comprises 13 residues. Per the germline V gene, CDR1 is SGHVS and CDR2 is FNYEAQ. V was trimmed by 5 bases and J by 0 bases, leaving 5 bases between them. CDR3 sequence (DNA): TGTGCCAGCAGCCAAGATAGCAATCAGCCCCAGCATTTT. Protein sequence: CASSQDSNQPQHF.

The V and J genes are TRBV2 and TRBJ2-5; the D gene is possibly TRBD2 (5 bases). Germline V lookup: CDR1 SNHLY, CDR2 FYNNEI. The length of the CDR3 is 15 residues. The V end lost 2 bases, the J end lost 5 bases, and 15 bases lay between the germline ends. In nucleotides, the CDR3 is TGTGCCAGCAGTGAACTTGCGGGTCTACAGGAGACCCAGTACTTC. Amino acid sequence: CASSELAGLQETQYF.

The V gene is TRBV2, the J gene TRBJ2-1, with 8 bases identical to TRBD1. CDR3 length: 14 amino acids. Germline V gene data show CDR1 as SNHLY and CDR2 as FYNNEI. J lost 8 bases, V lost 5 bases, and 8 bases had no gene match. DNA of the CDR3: TGTGCCAGCAGTTCACCAGGACAGGGCGATGAGCAGTTCTTC. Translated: CASSSPGQGDEQFF.

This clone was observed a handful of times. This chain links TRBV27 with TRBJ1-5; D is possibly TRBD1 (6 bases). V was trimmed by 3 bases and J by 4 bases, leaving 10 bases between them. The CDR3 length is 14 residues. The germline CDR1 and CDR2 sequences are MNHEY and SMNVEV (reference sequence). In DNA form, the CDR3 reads TGTGCCAGCAGTTTCACAGGGAAAAATCAGCCCCAGCATTTT. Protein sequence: CASSFTGKNQPQHF.

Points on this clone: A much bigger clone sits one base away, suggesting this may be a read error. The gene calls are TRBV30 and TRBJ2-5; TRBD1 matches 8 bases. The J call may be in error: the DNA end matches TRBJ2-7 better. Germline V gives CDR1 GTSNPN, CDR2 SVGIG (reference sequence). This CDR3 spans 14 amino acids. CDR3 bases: TGTGCCTGGAGCCGGGACAGGTGGCGATACGAGCAGTACTTC. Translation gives CAWSRDRWRYEQYF.

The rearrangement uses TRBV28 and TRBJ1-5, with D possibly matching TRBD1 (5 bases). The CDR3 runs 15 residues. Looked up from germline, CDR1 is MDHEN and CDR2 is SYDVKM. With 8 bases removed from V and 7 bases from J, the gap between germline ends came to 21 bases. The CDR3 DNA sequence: TGTGCCAGCGGTCAGGGATCCTACCTGGGACAGCCCCAGCATTTT. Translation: CASGQGSYLGQPQHF.